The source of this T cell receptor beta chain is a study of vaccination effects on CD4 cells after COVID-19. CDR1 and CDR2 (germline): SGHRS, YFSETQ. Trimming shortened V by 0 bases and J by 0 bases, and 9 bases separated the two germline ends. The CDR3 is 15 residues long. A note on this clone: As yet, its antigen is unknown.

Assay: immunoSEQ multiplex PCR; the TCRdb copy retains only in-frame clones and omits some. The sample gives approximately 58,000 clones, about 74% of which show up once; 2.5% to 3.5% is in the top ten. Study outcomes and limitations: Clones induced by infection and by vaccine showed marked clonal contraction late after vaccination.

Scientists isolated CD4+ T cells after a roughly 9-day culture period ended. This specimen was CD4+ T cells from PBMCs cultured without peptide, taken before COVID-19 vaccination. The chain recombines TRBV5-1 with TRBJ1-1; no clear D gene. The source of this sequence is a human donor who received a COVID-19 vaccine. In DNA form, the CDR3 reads TGCGCCAGCAGCTTGGGGATTACGCTGAACACTGAAGCTTTCTTT. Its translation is CASSLGITLNTEAFF.